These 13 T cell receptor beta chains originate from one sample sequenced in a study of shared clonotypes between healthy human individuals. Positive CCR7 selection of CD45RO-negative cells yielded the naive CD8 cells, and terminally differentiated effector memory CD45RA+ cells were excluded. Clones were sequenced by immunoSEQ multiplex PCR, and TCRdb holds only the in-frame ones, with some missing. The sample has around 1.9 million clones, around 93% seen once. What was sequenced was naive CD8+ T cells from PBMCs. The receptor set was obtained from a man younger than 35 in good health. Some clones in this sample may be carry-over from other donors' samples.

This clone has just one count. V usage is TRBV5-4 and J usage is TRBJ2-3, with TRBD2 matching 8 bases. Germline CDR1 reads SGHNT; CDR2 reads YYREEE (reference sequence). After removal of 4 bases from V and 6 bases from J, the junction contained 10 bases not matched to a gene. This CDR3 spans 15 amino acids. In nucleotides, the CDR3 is TGTGCCAGCAGCCGGGTAGCGGGAACGTTGGATACGCAGTATTTT. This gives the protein CASSRVAGTLDTQYF. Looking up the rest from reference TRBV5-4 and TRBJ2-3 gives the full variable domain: ETGVTQSPTHLIKTRGQQVTLRCSSQSGHNTVSWYQQALGQGPQFIFQYYREEENGRGNFPPRFSGLQFPNYSSELNVNALELDDSALYLCASSRVAGTLDTQYFGPGTRLTVL.

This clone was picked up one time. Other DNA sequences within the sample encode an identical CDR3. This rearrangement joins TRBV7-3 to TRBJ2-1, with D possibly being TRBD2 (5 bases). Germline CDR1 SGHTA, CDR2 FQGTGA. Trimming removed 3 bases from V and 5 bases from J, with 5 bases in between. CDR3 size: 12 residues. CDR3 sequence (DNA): TGTGCCAGCAGCTTCGGGAACAATGAGCAGTTCTTC. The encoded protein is CASSFGNNEQFF.

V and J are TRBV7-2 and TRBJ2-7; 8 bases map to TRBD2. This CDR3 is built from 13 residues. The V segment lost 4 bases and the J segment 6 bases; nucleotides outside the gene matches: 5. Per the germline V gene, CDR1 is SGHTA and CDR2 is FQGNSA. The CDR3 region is CASSWGLEVEQYF. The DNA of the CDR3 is TGTGCCAGCAGCTGGGGACTAGAGGTCGAGCAGTACTTC.

The DNA of the CDR3 is TGCGCCAGCAGCCAAGGGGACCGACCGGGCTACGAGCAGTACTTC. Its translation is CASSQGDRPGYEQYF. The rearrangement joins TRBV4-3 to TRBJ2-7, with D perhaps TRBD1 or TRBD2 (5 bases each). V shed 1 base and J shed 3 bases, with 13 bases lying between them. The germline gives CDR1 LGHNA, CDR2 YSLEER. The CDR3 is made up of 15 amino acids.

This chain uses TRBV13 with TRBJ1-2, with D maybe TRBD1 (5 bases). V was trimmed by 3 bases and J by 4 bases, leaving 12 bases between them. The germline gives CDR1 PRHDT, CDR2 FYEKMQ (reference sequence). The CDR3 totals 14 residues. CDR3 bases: TGTGCCAGCAGCTTGCTTCAGGGCTTCTATGGCTACACCTTC. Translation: CASSLLQGFYGYTF. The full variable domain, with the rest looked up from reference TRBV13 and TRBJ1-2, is AAGVIQSPRHLIKEKRETATLKCYPIPRHDTVYWYQQGPGQDPQFLISFYEKMQSDKGSIPDRFSAQQFSDYHSELNMSSLELGDSALYFCASSLLQGFYGYTFGSGTRLTVV.

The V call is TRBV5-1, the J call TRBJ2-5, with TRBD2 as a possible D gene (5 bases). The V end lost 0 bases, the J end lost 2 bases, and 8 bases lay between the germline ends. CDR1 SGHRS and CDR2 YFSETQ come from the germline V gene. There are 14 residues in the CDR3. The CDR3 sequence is CASSLVTRQETQYF. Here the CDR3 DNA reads TGCGCCAGCAGCTTGGTTACTAGACAAGAGACCCAGTACTTC.

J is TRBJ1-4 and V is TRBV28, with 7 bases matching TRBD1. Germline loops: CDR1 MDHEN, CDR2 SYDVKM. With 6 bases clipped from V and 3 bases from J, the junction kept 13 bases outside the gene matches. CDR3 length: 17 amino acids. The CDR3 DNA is TGTGCCAGCAGCCCCCCCCGGACAGGTTATGCTAATGAAAAACTGTTTTTT. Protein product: CASSPPRTGYANEKLFF.

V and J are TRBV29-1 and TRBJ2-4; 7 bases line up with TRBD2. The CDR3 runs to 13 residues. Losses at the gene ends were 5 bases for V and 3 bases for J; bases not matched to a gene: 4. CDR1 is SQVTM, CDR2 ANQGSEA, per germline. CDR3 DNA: TGCAGCGTTTGGGGCGGGAGCAAAAACATTCAGTACTTC. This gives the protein CSVWGGSKNIQYF.

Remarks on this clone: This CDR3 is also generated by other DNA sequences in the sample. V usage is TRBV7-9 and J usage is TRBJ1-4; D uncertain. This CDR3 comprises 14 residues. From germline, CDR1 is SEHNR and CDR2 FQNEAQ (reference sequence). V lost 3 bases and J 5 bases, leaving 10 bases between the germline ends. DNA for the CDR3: TGTGCCAGCAGCTTGGTGGGCGGGAATGAAAAACTGTTTTTT. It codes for CASSLVGGNEKLFF.

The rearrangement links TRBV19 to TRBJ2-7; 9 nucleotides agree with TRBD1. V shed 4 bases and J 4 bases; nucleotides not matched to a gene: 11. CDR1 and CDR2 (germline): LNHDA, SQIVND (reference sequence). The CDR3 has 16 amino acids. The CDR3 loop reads CASSTTQGARLYEQYF. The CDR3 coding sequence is TGTGCCAGTAGTACGACACAGGGGGCCCGCCTATACGAGCAGTACTTC.

CDR3 sequence (DNA): TGTGCCAGCAGTCCACTAGCGGGTGGGGTCGGGGACCAGTACTTC. The encoded protein is CASSPLAGGVGDQYF. This chain uses TRBV27 with TRBJ2-5; 9 bases align to TRBD2. V lost 5 bases to trimming and J lost 10 bases; unmatched junction nucleotides: 14. Germline-derived CDR1 and CDR2 are MNHEY and SMNVEV (reference sequence). This CDR3 has 15 residues.

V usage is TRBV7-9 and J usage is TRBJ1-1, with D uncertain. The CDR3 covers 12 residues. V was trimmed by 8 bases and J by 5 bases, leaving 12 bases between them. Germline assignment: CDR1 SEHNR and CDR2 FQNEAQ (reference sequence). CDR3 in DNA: TGTGCCAGCGACGGTGTAGGAACTGAAGCTTTCTTT. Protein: CASDGVGTEAFF.

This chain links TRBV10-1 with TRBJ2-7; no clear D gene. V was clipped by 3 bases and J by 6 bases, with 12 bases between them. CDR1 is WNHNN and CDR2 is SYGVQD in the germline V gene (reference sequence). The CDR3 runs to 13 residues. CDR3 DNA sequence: TGCGCCAGCAGTGACTTACGGTTGGGCGAGCAGTACTTC. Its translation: CASSDLRLGEQYF.